Listed below are T cell receptor beta chains from one sample, sequenced in a study of T cell responses to AZD1222 COVID-19 vaccine. Libraries were prepared by immunoSEQ multiplex PCR; TCRdb keeps only in-frame clonotypes and omits some of them. Found here are 90,000 to 140,000 clones, more than 75% of them singletons; the top ten hold around 2.5%. The sample consisted of peripheral blood, taken on day 0 of AZD1222 vaccination. Every receptor here comes from an adult in good health. The CDR3 runs from the conserved cysteine through the conserved F or W. A D gene is named only where the DNA matches it firmly. Size tells how often a clone was seen (once, few, many) or the class of an expanded clone, and some rows leave it out.

d_call: .; j_call: TRBJ2-1; v_call: TRBV11-2; clone_size: .; cdr3_aa: CASSLAPSSYNEQFF; cdr3_nt: TGTGCCAGCAGCTTAGCACCGAGCTCCTACAATGAGCAGTTCTTC
d_call: .; j_call: TRBJ1-5; v_call: TRBV18; clone_size: .; cdr3_aa: CASSPRGDEPQHF; cdr3_nt: TGTGCCAGCTCACCGCGGGGGGATGAGCCCCAGCATTTT
d_call: TRBD2; j_call: TRBJ2-2; v_call: TRBV12-5; clone_size: .; cdr3_aa: CASGLPRGGTGELFF; cdr3_nt: TGTGCTAGTGGTTTACCTCGCGGGGGAACCGGGGAGCTGTTTTTT
d_call: .; j_call: TRBJ1-5; v_call: TRBV4-1; clone_size: .; cdr3_aa: CASSQDRGQPQHF; cdr3_nt: TGCGCCAGCAGCCAAGATAGAGGTCAGCCCCAGCATTTT
d_call: .; j_call: TRBJ1-3; v_call: TRBV5-8; clone_size: .; cdr3_aa: CASSLADSGNTIYF; cdr3_nt: TGTGCCAGCAGCTTGGCCGACTCTGGAAACACCATATATTTT
d_call: .; j_call: TRBJ2-7; v_call: TRBV3-1/TRBV3-2; clone_size: .; cdr3_aa: CASSQVAGTYEQYF; cdr3_nt: TGTGCCAGCAGCCAAGTGGCGGGGACCTACGAGCAGTACTTC
d_call: .; j_call: TRBJ2-7; v_call: TRBV11-2; clone_size: .; cdr3_aa: CASSSGSSYEQYF; cdr3_nt: TGTGCCAGCAGCTCCGGCAGCTCCTACGAGCAGTACTTC
d_call: TRBD2; j_call: TRBJ2-1; v_call: TRBV6-1; clone_size: .; cdr3_aa: CASSERPAGGRNEQFF; cdr3_nt: TGTGCCAGCAGTGAACGTCCAGCGGGAGGGCGCAATGAGCAGTTCTTC
d_call: .; j_call: TRBJ1-2; v_call: TRBV4-1; clone_size: once; cdr3_aa: CASSQDNTGWAYGYTF; cdr3_nt: TGCGCCAGCAGCCAAGATAACACAGGGTGGGCCTATGGCTACACCTTC
d_call: .; j_call: TRBJ2-7; v_call: TRBV6-6; clone_size: .; cdr3_aa: CASSSPGYVYEQYF; cdr3_nt: TGTGCCAGCAGTTCTCCAGGGTATGTCTACGAGCAGTACTTC
d_call: TRBD1; j_call: TRBJ2-7; v_call: TRBV11-3; clone_size: .; cdr3_aa: CASSFSGTGAYEQYF; cdr3_nt: TGTGCCAGCAGCTTCTCCGGGACAGGGGCCTACGAGCAGTACTTC
d_call: TRBD1; j_call: TRBJ1-4; v_call: TRBV28; clone_size: few; cdr3_aa: CASGGDRRKLFF; cdr3_nt: TGTGCCAGCGGGGGGGACAGGAGAAAACTGTTTTTT
d_call: .; j_call: TRBJ1-2; v_call: TRBV7-2; clone_size: .; cdr3_aa: CASSLGGGVYNYGYTF; cdr3_nt: TGTGCCAGCAGCTTAGGTGGAGGGGTTTATAACTATGGCTACACCTTC
d_call: TRBD2; j_call: TRBJ2-1; v_call: TRBV28; clone_size: once; cdr3_aa: CASSPGSLAGVGQFF; cdr3_nt: TGTGCCAGCAGTCCAGGGTCCCTAGCGGGAGTCGGGCAGTTCTTC
d_call: .; j_call: TRBJ1-2; v_call: TRBV14; clone_size: .; cdr3_aa: CASSPGSSSRYGYTF; cdr3_nt: TGTGCCAGCAGCCCTGGGTCTTCCAGTCGGTATGGCTACACCTTC
d_call: .; j_call: TRBJ2-1; v_call: TRBV19; clone_size: .; cdr3_aa: CASSMGSSYNEQFF; cdr3_nt: TGTGCCAGTAGTATGGGCAGCTCCTACAATGAGCAGTTCTTC
d_call: .; j_call: TRBJ2-5; v_call: TRBV24-1; clone_size: .; cdr3_aa: CATSDLGTVGTETQYF; cdr3_nt: TGTGCCACCAGTGACCTCGGGACTGTAGGTACCGAGACCCAGTACTTC
d_call: .; j_call: TRBJ2-2; v_call: TRBV6-5; clone_size: .; cdr3_aa: CASSFSRASVSGELFF; cdr3_nt: TGTGCCAGCAGTTTTTCGCGGGCCAGTGTTTCCGGGGAGCTGTTTTTT